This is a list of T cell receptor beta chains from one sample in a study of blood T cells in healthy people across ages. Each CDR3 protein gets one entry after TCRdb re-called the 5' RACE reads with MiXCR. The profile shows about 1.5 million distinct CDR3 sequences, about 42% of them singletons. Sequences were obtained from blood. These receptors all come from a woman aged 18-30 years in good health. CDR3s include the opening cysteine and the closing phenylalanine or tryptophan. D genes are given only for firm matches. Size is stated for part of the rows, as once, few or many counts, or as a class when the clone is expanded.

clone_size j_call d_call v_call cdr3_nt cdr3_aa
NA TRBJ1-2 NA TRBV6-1 TGTGCCAGCAGTGAAGATTGGGAGACTCGGTATGGCTACACCTTC CASSEDWETRYGYTF
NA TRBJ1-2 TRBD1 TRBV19 TGTGCCAGTAGATCAAGGAATCGGGCAGGGGGTATCTATGGCTACACCTTC CASRSRNRAGGIYGYTF
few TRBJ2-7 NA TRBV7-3 TGTGCCAGCAGCCCGAGCTGGGGGGCAATAGACGAGCAGTACTTC CASSPSWGAIDEQYF
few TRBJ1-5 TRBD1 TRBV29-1 TGCAGCGCTTCGGGACAGCCCAATCAGCCCCAGCATTTT CSASGQPNQPQHF
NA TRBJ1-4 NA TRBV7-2 TGTGCCAGCAGCTTAAGTAACTTTGAAAAACTGTTTTTT CASSLSNFEKLFF
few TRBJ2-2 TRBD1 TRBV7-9 TGTGCCACGGACAGGTACACCGGGGAGCTGTTTTTT CATDRYTGELFF
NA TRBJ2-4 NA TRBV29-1 TGCAGCGTCGGGACTCTAGGGGACATTCAGTACTTC CSVGTLGDIQYF
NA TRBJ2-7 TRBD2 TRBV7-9 TGTGCCAGCAGCAATGGACTAGCGGGACTCGAGCAGTACTTC CASSNGLAGLEQYF
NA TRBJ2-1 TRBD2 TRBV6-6 TGTGCCAGCAGTTACTCGCCGGCTAGCGGGACCGTCGATGAGCAGTTCTTC CASSYSPASGTVDEQFF
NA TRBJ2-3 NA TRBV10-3 TGTGCCATCAGCAGGACTAGCACAGATACGCAGTATTTT CAISRTSTDTQYF
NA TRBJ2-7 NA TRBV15 TGTGCCACCAGCAGAGGAGATGGAGGTAGCGGTTACGAGCAGTACTTC CATSRGDGGSGYEQYF
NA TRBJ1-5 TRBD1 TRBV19 TGTGCCAGTAATTCAGGGGGCGGGCAGCCCCAGCATTTT CASNSGGGQPQHF
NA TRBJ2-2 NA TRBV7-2 TGTGCCAGCAGTCCACATACAGGGTCCGGGGAGCTGTTTTTT CASSPHTGSGELFF
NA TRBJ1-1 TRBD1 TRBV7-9 TGTGCCAGCAGCTTAAGGGGGCGCGGTGAAGCTTTCTTT CASSLRGRGEAFF
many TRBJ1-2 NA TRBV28 TGTGCCAGCAGTCCCCAGGGGAGGGCTAACTATGGCTACACCTTC CASSPQGRANYGYTF
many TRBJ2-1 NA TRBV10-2 TGCGCCAGCAGTGTAGCCGGGGACAATGAGCAGTTCTTC CASSVAGDNEQFF
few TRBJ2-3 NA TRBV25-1 TGTGCCAGCAAGGCAATTGTCGCAGATACGCAGTATTTT CASKAIVADTQYF
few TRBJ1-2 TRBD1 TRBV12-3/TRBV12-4 TGTGCCAGCAGACCTCTGGGACAGAACTATGGCTACACCTTC CASRPLGQNYGYTF
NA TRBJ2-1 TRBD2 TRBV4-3 TGCGCCAGCAGCCAAGACCGCTGGGCTAGCGGGCACAATGAGCAGTTCTTC CASSQDRWASGHNEQFF
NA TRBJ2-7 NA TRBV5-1 TGCGCCAGTAAAGGGGACTCAGCCTACGAGCAGTACTTC CASKGDSAYEQYF
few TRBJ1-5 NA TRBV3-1 TGTGCCAGCAGCCAAGATTTCTACCAGCCCCAGCATTTT CASSQDFYQPQHF
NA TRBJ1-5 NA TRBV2 TGTGCCACCAAAGGACAGAGCAATCAGCCCCAGCATTTT CATKGQSNQPQHF
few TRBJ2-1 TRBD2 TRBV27 TGTGCCAGCAGTTCTCCCACGCGACTAGCGGGAGTAGGAAATGAGCAGTTCTTC CASSSPTRLAGVGNEQFF
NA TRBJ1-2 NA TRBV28 TGTGCCAGCAGTTTTGGTACCGCGGTAACTCGGTGGGGCTACACCTTC CASSFGTAVTRWGYTF
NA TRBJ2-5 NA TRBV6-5 TGTGCCAGCAGGTCTACTCAGGATGCGCGGAAAGAGACCCAGTACTTC CASRSTQDARKETQYF
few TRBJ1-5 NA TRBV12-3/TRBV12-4 TGTGCCAGCAGTGGAATGACAAAACTTAATCAGCCCCAGCATTTT CASSGMTKLNQPQHF
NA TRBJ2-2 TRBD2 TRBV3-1 TGTGCCAGCAGCCAAGTGACTAGCGGGGGGGGTACCGGGGAGCTGTTTTTT CASSQVTSGGGTGELFF
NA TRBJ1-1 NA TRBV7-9 TGTGCCAGCAGCTTAGCCCAGAGGGCGGGGGATGAAGCTTTCTTT CASSLAQRAGDEAFF
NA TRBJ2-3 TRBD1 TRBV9 TGTGCCAGCAGAAGGACAGGGGGATCAGATACGCAGTATTTT CASRRTGGSDTQYF
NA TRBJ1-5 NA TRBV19 TGTGCCAGTAGTATTTGGCGCAATAGCAATCAGCCCCAGCATTTT CASSIWRNSNQPQHF
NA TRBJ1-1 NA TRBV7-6 TGTGCCAGCAGCTTAGCTCCAGTAGGACAGAGTGAAGCTTTCTTT CASSLAPVGQSEAFF
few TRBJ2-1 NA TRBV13 TGTGCCAGCAGCTTTCAGACTGACTACAATGAGCAGTTCTTC CASSFQTDYNEQFF
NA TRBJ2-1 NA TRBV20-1 TGCAGTGCTAGAAAGGACCACCTCTCCTACAATGAGCAGTTCTTC CSARKDHLSYNEQFF
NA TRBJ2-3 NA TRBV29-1 TGCAGCGTCGCTTGGGGGCAAAGGGTGGATACGCAGTATTTT CSVAWGQRVDTQYF
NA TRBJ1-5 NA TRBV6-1 TGTGCCAGCAGTGTTCACAGCGGCAGCAATCAGCCCCAGCATTTT CASSVHSGSNQPQHF
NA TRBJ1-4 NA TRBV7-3 TGTGCCAGCAGCTCAGGGTACGGGGAAAAACTGTTTTTT CASSSGYGEKLFF
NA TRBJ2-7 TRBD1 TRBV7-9 TGTGCCAGCAGCCTCTCGGCGTACCGGGACAGCGTCTCCTACGAGCAGTACTTC CASSLSAYRDSVSYEQYF
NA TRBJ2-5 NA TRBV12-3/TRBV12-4 TGTGCCAGCAGTTTTCAGGGGAATAGGGAGCAGTACTTC CASSFQGNREQYF
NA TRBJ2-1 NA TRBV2 TGTGCCAGCAGGCCCGTTATTGAACCCTACAATGAGCAGTTCTTC CASRPVIEPYNEQFF
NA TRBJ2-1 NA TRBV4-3 TGCGCCAGCAGCCAAGGGGCGAGAGTCTACAATGAGCAGTTCTTC CASSQGARVYNEQFF
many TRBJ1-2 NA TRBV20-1 TGCAGTGCTAGAGATAGTTATGGCTACACCTTC CSARDSYGYTF
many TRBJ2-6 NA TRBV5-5 TGTGCCAGCAGCTTGTTCTCAGGGGTGAACTCTGGGGCCAACGTCCTGACTTTC CASSLFSGVNSGANVLTF
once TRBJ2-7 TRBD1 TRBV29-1 TGCAGCGCCTCCGGGACAGGGGAGTACGAGCAGTACTTC CSASGTGEYEQYF
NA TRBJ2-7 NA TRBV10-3 TGTGCCATCAGCTGGACAGATACCTACGAGCAGTACTTC CAISWTDTYEQYF
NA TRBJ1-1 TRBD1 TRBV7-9 TGTGCCAGCAGCTTACTACAGGGGGCAGACACTGAAGCTTTCTTT CASSLLQGADTEAFF
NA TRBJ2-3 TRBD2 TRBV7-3 TGTGCCAGCAGCTTATCTGGCGGGAGCTTCGATACGCAGTATTTT CASSLSGGSFDTQYF
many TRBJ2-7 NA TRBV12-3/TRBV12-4 TGTGCCAGCAGTGGGACGGCAAGCTCCTACGAGCAGTACTTC CASSGTASSYEQYF
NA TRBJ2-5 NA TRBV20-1 TGCAGTGCCCCCGTTGTAGAGACCCAGTACTTC CSAPVVETQYF
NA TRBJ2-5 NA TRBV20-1 TGCAGTGCTAGGGCAAACAGGGGACTGTCGGAGACCCAGTACTTC CSARANRGLSETQYF
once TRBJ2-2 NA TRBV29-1 TGCAGCGTTGAAAAGGGACGCGGGGAGCTGTTTTTT CSVEKGRGELFF
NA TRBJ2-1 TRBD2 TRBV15 TGTGCCACCAGCAGACCCTTAGCGGGAGACTTCAATGAGCAGTTCTTC CATSRPLAGDFNEQFF
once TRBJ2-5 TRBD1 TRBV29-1 TGCAGCGGCCGGGACAGCGGTCGGACCCAGTACTTC CSGRDSGRTQYF
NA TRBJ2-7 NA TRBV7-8 TGTGCCAGCAGCTTACTCCTAGCGCCCGTGGTTGAGCAGTACTTC CASSLLLAPVVEQYF
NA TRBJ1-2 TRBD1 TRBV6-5 TGTGCCAGCAAGGGGGCCTCTCCCTATGGCTACACCTTC CASKGASPYGYTF
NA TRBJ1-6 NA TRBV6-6 TGTGCCAGCACCCTGCCAGGGATTTATAATTCACCCCTCCACTTT CASTLPGIYNSPLHF